Each of the 21 T cell receptor beta chains below was sequenced from the same sample in a study of B cell selection in AIRE deficiency. Regulatory T cells were sorted as CD4+CD25hiCD127low/negative. TCRdb's table, derived via immunoSEQ multiplex PCR, lists solely in-frame clones and lacks some. This sample has roughly 26,000 clones, with over 80% found just once. Sequences were obtained from CD4+CD25+ Tregs sorted from PBMCs. The source is a human donor in good health.

This rearrangement joins TRBV5-6 to TRBJ1-1; 7 positions match TRBD1. In germline, CDR1 is SGHDT, CDR2 YYEEEE. There are 14 residues in the CDR3. Losses at the gene ends were 4 bases for V and 6 bases for J; bases not matched to a gene: 9. The CDR3 loop reads CASSPLGQRAEAFF. The CDR3 nucleotides read TGTGCCAGCAGCCCCTTGGGACAGAGGGCTGAAGCTTTCTTT.

V usage is TRBV20-1 and J usage is TRBJ2-3; D is undetermined. The CDR3 runs 11 residues. Per the germline V gene, CDR1 is DFQATT and CDR2 is SNEGSKA (reference sequence). Trimming left V 4 bases short and J 5 bases short, with 7 bases between. The CDR3 DNA sequence: TGCAGTGCTAAGTGGGGAGATACGCAGTATTTT. Its protein product is CSAKWGDTQYF.

The genes are TRBV5-1 and TRBJ2-7; D gene uncertain. The CDR3 covers 14 residues. CDR1 and CDR2 (germline): SGHRS, YFSETQ. Trimming shortened V by 0 bases and J by 5 bases, and 12 bases separated the two germline ends. The CDR3 nucleotides read TGCGCCAGCAGCTTGGAAGGGATAGGCAACGAGCAGTACTTC. Translating it yields CASSLEGIGNEQYF.

The chain links TRBV9 to TRBJ1-1; TRBD1 might be the D (5 bases). The germline V gene encodes CDR1 SGDLS and CDR2 YYNGEE. This CDR3 is 13 amino acids long. The V end lost 3 bases, the J end lost 5 bases, and 11 bases lay between the germline ends. The CDR3 region is CASSGSGLTEAFF. CDR3 DNA: TGTGCCAGCAGCGGCTCAGGGTTAACTGAAGCTTTCTTT.

The chain is built from TRBV10-3 and TRBJ2-2; D is uncertain. The CDR3 totals 16 residues. V lost 8 bases to trimming and J lost 0 bases, with 16 bases between them. Germline-derived CDR1 and CDR2 are ENHRY and SYGVKD. Here the CDR3 reads CAIQGKGRPNTGELFF. The CDR3 nucleotides are TGTGCCATCCAAGGGAAGGGCAGGCCGAACACCGGGGAGCTGTTTTTT.

The chain combines TRBV9 with TRBJ2-2; D gene unclear. In germline, CDR1 is SGDLS, CDR2 YYNGEE. V lost 4 bases to trimming and J lost 1 base, with 11 bases between them. The CDR3 is 15 residues long. CDR3 in amino acids: CASSPSGRNTGELFF. The DNA for the CDR3 is TGTGCCAGCAGCCCCTCTGGGCGGAACACCGGGGAGCTGTTTTTT.

The V call is TRBV5-8, the J call TRBJ2-5; D possibly matches TRBD1 or TRBD2 (5 bases each). V shed 0 bases and J shed 7 bases, with 16 bases lying between them. Germline V gene sequence: CDR1 SGHTS, CDR2 YDEGEE. CDR3 size: 15 residues. This chain's CDR3 is CASSLDTGTGGTQYF. CDR3 DNA sequence: TGTGCCAGCAGCTTGGACACCGGGACCGGAGGGACCCAGTACTTC.

The chain links TRBV6-6 to TRBJ1-1; D is ambiguous. The CDR3 sequence is 13 residues long. V shed 3 bases and J shed 4 bases, with 9 bases lying between them. From germline, CDR1 is MNHNY and CDR2 SVGAGI (reference sequence). The CDR3 here is CASSYGVGTEAFF. The DNA of the CDR3 is TGTGCCAGCAGTTATGGGGTGGGCACTGAAGCTTTCTTT.

The rearrangement joins TRBV19 to TRBJ1-3; unclear D gene. Germline CDR1 is LNHDA and CDR2 is SQIVND (reference sequence). CDR3 size: 15 residues. The V and J ends lost 6 bases and 4 bases respectively, with 16 bases between them. The chain's CDR3 is CASRAPASAGNTIYF. The CDR3 DNA sequence: TGTGCCAGTAGAGCCCCGGCAAGCGCGGGAAACACCATATATTTT.

The chain is built from TRBV28 and TRBJ2-7; the D gene is possibly TRBD2 (5 bases). Trimming removed 5 bases from V and 0 bases from J, with 14 bases in between. The CDR3 length is 15 residues. The germline V gene encodes CDR1 MDHEN and CDR2 SYDVKM. CDR3 protein: CASSPNFEGSYEQYF. CDR3 in DNA: TGTGCCAGCAGTCCGAATTTTGAGGGCTCCTACGAGCAGTACTTC. Filled out from reference TRBV28 and TRBJ2-7, the complete variable domain reads DVKVTQSSRYLVKRTGEKVFLECVQDMDHENMFWYRQDPGLGLRLIYFSYDVKMKEKGDIPEGYSVSREKKERFSLILESASTNQTSMYLCASSPNFEGSYEQYFGPGTRLTVT.

The CDR3 sequence: CASRGEGKTQYF. In DNA, the CDR3 is TGTGCCAGCAGAGGTGAGGGCAAGACCCAGTACTTC. This sequence joins TRBV6-6 and TRBJ2-5; possibly TRBD2 for D (5 bases). In germline, CDR1 is MNHNY, CDR2 SVGAGI (reference sequence). The CDR3 length is 12 residues. The V end was cut by 6 bases, the J end by 6 bases, with 11 bases between.

The chain recombines TRBV2 with TRBJ2-4; 13 nucleotides match TRBD2. This CDR3 has 18 residues. V lost 6 bases and J lost 0; bases outside the gene matches: 8. Germline V lookup: CDR1 SNHLY, CDR2 FYNNEI. CDR3 sequence (DNA): TGTGCCAGCAGCCTCACTAGCGGGGGGGCCCCAGCCAAAAACATTCAGTACTTC. As protein: CASSLTSGGAPAKNIQYF.

The chain has TRBV10-3 and TRBJ1-5; TRBD1 matches at 7 bases. Unmatched junction bases numbered 9, after V lost 10 bases and J lost 6 bases. Looked up from germline, CDR1 is ENHRY and CDR2 is SYGVKD. There are 13 residues in the CDR3. CDR3: CATRDREGQPQHF. CDR3 nucleotide sequence: TGTGCCACTAGAGACAGGGAAGGTCAGCCCCAGCATTTT.

The chain employs TRBV25-1 and TRBJ2-1; 9 bases fit TRBD2. CDR1 and CDR2 from the germline V gene are MGHDK and SYGVNS. The CDR3 loop spans 17 amino acids. Unmatched junction bases numbered 13, after V lost 3 bases and J lost 7 bases. In nucleotides, the CDR3 is TGTGCCAGCAGTGAGGCCTGGGGCGGGGGGGCCGGAAATGAGCAGTTCTTC. Translated, it gives CASSEAWGGGAGNEQFF.

The chain is built from TRBV18 and TRBJ2-7; D gene ambiguous. V was cut by 2 bases and J by 0 bases, with 8 bases left in between. Per the germline V gene, CDR1 is KGHSH and CDR2 is LQKENI. CDR3 length: 14 amino acids. CDR3 bases: TGTGCCAGCTCACCAAGGGCGGACTCCTACGAGCAGTACTTC. This codes for CASSPRADSYEQYF.

This rearrangement joins TRBV6-1 to TRBJ2-2; D not resolved. V lost 0 bases and J lost 4, with 9 bases in between. CDR3 length: 15 residues. CDR1 and CDR2 from the germline V gene are MNHNS and SASEGT. CDR3 nucleotide sequence: TGTGCCAGCAGTGAAGCCGGCGGCTTCACCGGGGAGCTGTTTTTT. Its protein product is CASSEAGGFTGELFF.

The chain carries TRBV10-3 and TRBJ1-1; 8 nucleotides agree with TRBD1. The ends lost 6 bases at V and 4 bases at J; junction bases unmatched: 4. The CDR3 runs to 13 residues. Germline V gives CDR1 ENHRY, CDR2 SYGVKD. The CDR3 nucleotides read TGTGCCATCAGGGACAGGGAGATCACTGAAGCTTTCTTT. Its translation is CAIRDREITEAFF.

This clone was picked up a small number of times. This sequence joins TRBV19 and TRBJ1-4; D is uncertain. CDR1 LNHDA and CDR2 SQIVND come from the germline V gene (reference sequence). With 3 bases removed from V and 6 bases from J, the gap between germline ends came to 11 bases. The CDR3 sequence is 14 residues long. The CDR3 bases are TGTGCCAGTAGTATCGCCGCGTTCGATGAAAAACTGTTTTTT. Its protein product is CASSIAAFDEKLFF.

The rearrangement uses TRBV2 and TRBJ2-3; D is unclear. With 4 bases removed from V and 2 bases from J, the gap between germline ends came to 4 bases. Germline CDR1 SNHLY, CDR2 FYNNEI. This CDR3 comprises 12 residues. The CDR3 region has the DNA TGTGCCAGCAGTGTCGACACAGATACGCAGTATTTT. Translation: CASSVDTDTQYF.

The V call is TRBV5-1, the J call TRBJ1-1, with D possibly being TRBD1 (6 bases). This CDR3 is 13 amino acids long. V lost 6 bases, J lost 5 bases, and 14 bases lay in between. The germline CDR1 and CDR2 sequences are SGHRS and YFSETQ. CDR3 sequence reads: CASTGQLGTEAFF. In nucleotides, the CDR3 is TGCGCCAGCACCGGACAGTTAGGAACTGAAGCTTTCTTT.

The genes are TRBV7-9 and TRBJ2-7, with 8 bases matching TRBD1. Germline V CDR1 and CDR2: SEHNR, FQNEAQ (reference sequence). Trimming cost V 5 bases and J 6 bases; bases outside gene matches: 12. The CDR3 sequence is 15 residues long. CDR3 sequence (DNA): TGTGCCAGCAGCCGATATCGGGACAGGATAGGCGAGCAGTACTTC. Protein product: CASSRYRDRIGEQYF.